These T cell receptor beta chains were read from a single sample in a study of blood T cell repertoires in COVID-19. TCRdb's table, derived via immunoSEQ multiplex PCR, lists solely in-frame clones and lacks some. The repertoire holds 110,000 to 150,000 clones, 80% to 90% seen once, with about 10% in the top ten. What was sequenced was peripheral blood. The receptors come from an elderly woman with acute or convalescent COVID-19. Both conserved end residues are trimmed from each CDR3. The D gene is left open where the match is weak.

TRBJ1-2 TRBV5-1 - ASSPSGDYGYT
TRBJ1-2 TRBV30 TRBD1 AWSVRTGGRYT
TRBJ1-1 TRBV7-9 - ASSFQQGEAF
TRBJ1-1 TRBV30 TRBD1 AWSKTGGTEAF
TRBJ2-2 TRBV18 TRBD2 ASSPGLAGAPTGELF
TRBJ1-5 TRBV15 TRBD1 ATQPGQGGNQPQH
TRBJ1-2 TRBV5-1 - ASSPGLQGGYT
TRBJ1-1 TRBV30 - AWTTGPNTEAF
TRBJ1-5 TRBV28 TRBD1 ASRGGDRGTQPQH
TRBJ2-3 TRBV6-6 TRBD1 ASRGQGAQPDTQY
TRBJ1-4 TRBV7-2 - ASSSEGVTNEKLF
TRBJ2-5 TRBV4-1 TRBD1 ASSQRTGETQY
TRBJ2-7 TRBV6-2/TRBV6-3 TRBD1 ASSTDRGPPYEQY
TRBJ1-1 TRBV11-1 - ASSLGRATEAF
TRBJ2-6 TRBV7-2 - ASSFGISGANVLT
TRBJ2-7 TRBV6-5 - ASSTGTPGLGQY
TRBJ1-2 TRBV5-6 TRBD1 ASSRDRVYGYT
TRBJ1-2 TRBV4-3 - ASSQDPPTGGARGYGYT
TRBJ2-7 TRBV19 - ASTEQVMSYEQY
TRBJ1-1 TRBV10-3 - AISSTENRVGTEAF
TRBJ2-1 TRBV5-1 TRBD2 ASSLDLAGVNEQF
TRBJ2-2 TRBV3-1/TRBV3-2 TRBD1 ASSQDSGGNTGELF
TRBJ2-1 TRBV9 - ASSRRSPLNRDEQF
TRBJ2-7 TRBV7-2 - ASSLAGGVDEQY
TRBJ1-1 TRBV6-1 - ASSEKEGITAF
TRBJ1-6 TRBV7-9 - ASSLGAADNSPLH
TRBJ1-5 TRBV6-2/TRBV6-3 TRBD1 ASSYQGEPNQPQH
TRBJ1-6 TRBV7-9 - ASSPLAGLGNSPLH
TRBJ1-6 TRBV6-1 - ASSDRGWGYYNSPLH
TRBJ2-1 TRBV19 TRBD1 ASSDRGEQF
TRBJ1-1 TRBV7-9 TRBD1 ASSSQGGRMNTEAF
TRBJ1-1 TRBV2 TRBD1 ASSGQGAGAF
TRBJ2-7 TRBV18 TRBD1 ASSSGTGYYEQY
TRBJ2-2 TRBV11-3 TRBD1 ASSFDRGGTGELF
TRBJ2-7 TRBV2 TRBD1 ASTKELTGLEQY
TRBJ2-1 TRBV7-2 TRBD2 ASSLRGGYNEQF
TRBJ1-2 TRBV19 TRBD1 ASSSPDRGRDGYT
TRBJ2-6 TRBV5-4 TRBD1 ASTLGGTDSGANVLT
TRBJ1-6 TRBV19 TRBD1 ASSVDRVSPLH